A selection of T cell receptor beta chains follows, all from one sample in a study of blood T cells in healthy people across ages. In TCRdb, the 5' RACE reads were re-called with MiXCR into one record per CDR3 protein. The profile shows 850,000 to 1,000,000 distinct CDR3 sequences, about 51% of them singletons. Material for sequencing was blood. The source of these receptors is a woman in her sixties or seventies in good health. Both conserved end residues are trimmed from each CDR3. The order of the fields is V gene, CDR3 protein.

TRBV11-2	ASSLQGSFETQY
TRBV3-1	ASSQTGGDTQY
TRBV29-1	SVEGRNTGELF
TRBV7-2	ASSLVRGNDNEQF
TRBV2	TSSESGRDTGELF
TRBV28	ALRTGIDGYT
TRBV11-1	ASSLVRGVTDTQY
TRBV6-2/TRBV6-3	ASSYGDRATYEQY
TRBV7-2	ASSRNAPLAGDKGEQF
TRBV28	ASSPAGTSYYRGQY
TRBV25-1	ASSEYRWGDTDTQY
TRBV3-1	ASSPLGLAEQY
TRBV15	ATSSQGTSGGYQETQY
TRBV2	ASRGDKFSYNEQY
TRBV5-1	ASSSGEISNSPLH
TRBV6-4	ASSQPGRGSRYEQY
TRBV15	ATSAGLEYNEQF
TRBV5-6	ASRQRGSEQY
TRBV28	ASSLIGQGEWNEQF
TRBV20-1	SVPGGDTQY
TRBV12-5	ASGVRDGVGETQY
TRBV7-6	ASSEQWGHYEQY
TRBV7-6	ASSSGTTGLAGDTQY
TRBV7-8	ASSLGDRGNGYT
TRBV21-1	ASSSRDSKNIQY
TRBV18	ASSRSGSAYEQY
TRBV4-1	ASSQRLSYEQY
TRBV7-9	ASSPRTGGMNTEAF
TRBV10-3	AISPSGMSYEQY
TRBV12-3/TRBV12-4	ASSPAGGGTSYEQY